This entry lists 5 T cell receptor beta chains sequenced from one sample in a study of cytomegalovirus exposure and HLA in healthy donors (TCRdb year 2017). Receptors were amplified or captured by the immunoSEQ multiplex PCR assay. For the multiplex PCR, a mixture combining 60 forward primers for TCR Vbeta segments and 13 reverse primers for TCR Jbeta segments was used. Entries here come from immuneACCESS through TCRdb and include only in-frame sequences with V and J called. Some clones fail to appear in such tables; in the studies checked, an unresolved V gene covers under half of the shortfall, and the cause of the remainder is unknown. Present in this sample are around 120,000 clones, around three quarters of which were seen just once. The ten largest clonotypes hold roughly 3.2% of the sample. Sequenced: PBMCs. These receptors all stem from a man younger than 45 in good health and CMV-seronegative.

This chain joins TRBV12-5 and TRBJ2-1, with D perhaps matching TRBD2 (7 bases). V lost 2 bases and J 6 bases, leaving 11 bases between the germline ends. CDR3 length: 14 residues. Germline V gene data show CDR1 as LGHNT and CDR2 as FRNRAP. CDR3 sequence reads: CASGLSGGGNEQFF. CDR3 coding DNA: TGTGCTAGTGGTTTGTCGGGGGGCGGCAATGAGCAGTTCTTC.

V is TRBV19 and J is TRBJ1-5; the D is unclear. V was cut by 5 bases and J by 3 bases, with 11 bases left in between. Germline V lookup: CDR1 LNHDA, CDR2 SQIVND (reference sequence). The CDR3 is made up of 14 amino acids. CDR3 loop: CASSYLGLNQPQHF. The CDR3 nucleotides are TGTGCCAGTAGTTACCTGGGCCTCAATCAGCCCCAGCATTTT.

This clone has just a few counts. The junction and the germline gene differ at one end; a read error may be behind it. The genes are TRBV11-2 and TRBJ1-1, with D tentatively TRBD1 (5 bases). This CDR3 is built from 15 residues. Germline V gives CDR1 SGHAT, CDR2 FQNNGV. CDR3 sequence (DNA): TGTGCCAGCACCTTAGTTGGGGCCTCGTACACTGAAGCTTTCTTT. Its translation is CASTLVGASYTEAFF.

The chain combines TRBV9 with TRBJ2-3, with 8 bases aligning to TRBD2. The CDR3 length is 16 residues. The germline CDR1 and CDR2 sequences are SGDLS and YYNGEE. Losses at the gene ends were 0 bases for V and 1 base for J; bases not matched to a gene: 4. The CDR3 loop reads CASSVGAGAGTDTQYF. In DNA form, the CDR3 reads TGTGCCAGCAGCGTAGGAGCGGGGGCGGGCACAGATACGCAGTATTTT.

V gene TRBV4-2 combines with J gene TRBJ2-7, with 8 bases fitting TRBD1. The CDR3 length is 16 residues. The junction had 8 bases not matched to a gene; V was cut back by 0 bases and J by 4 bases. The V gene's germline CDR1 is LGHNA and CDR2 YNFKEQ. CDR3 sequence: CASSQESRQGPYEQYF. CDR3 bases: TGTGCCAGCAGCCAAGAGTCCCGACAGGGGCCTTACGAGCAGTACTTC.